Shown below are 30 T cell receptor beta chains from a single sample sequenced in a study of vaccination effects on CD4 cells after COVID-19 (dated by TCRdb to between 2021 and 2022). To identify antigen-specific CD4+ T cell clonotypes by their expansion, the ViraFEST assay first stimulated PBMC with viral peptide pools and then applied TCR sequencing. After approximately 11 days of culture, CD4+ T cells were isolated with the EasySep CD4+ T cell isolation kit. Participants received two doses of either the BNT162b2 or the mRNA-1273 mRNA SARS-CoV-2 vaccine. Library preparation employed the immunoSEQ multiplex PCR assay. Held by TCRdb, this immuneACCESS table contains in-frame sequences only and omits some clones. Under half of the omission traces to an unresolved V gene where checked; the cause of the rest is unknown. The sample contains roughly 71,000 clones, around 81% of them found a single time. Roughly 1.2% of the sample is in the top ten clones.

The antigens these receptors bind are not known. The sequencing here drew on CD4+ T cells from PBMCs cultured with HCoV-229E spike peptides, taken after COVID-19 vaccination. What this sample's cell subset or site label stands for: HCoV-229E spike overlapping peptide pool stimulation. These receptors all come from a human donor who received a COVID-19 vaccine.

This sequence joins TRBV19 and TRBJ2-5; tentatively, D is TRBD1 (6 bases). The germline V gene encodes CDR1 LNHDA and CDR2 SQIVND (reference sequence). V was pared by 2 bases and J by 1 base, with 17 bases between. There are 17 residues in the CDR3. CDR3 DNA: TGTGCCAGTAGTATATTTGGCAGGGGAAGGGGCCAAGAGACCCAGTACTTC. Translating gives CASSIFGRGRGQETQYF.

Here the CDR3 DNA reads TGTGCCACCAGTCAGAGCTTTACTGGGGCCAACGTCCTGACTTTC. Translated, it gives CATSQSFTGANVLTF. This chain uses TRBV15 with TRBJ2-6; D is unresolved. V was cut by 6 bases and J by 2 bases, with 11 bases left in between. Germline values: CDR1 LNHNV, CDR2 YYDKDF (reference sequence). This CDR3 has 15 residues. Drawing the rest from reference TRBV15 and TRBJ2-6, the complete variable domain is DAMVIQNPRYQVTQFGKPVTLSCSQTLNHNVMYWYQQKSSQAPKLLFHYYDKDFNNEADTPDNFQSRRPNTSFCFLDIRSPGLGDTAMYLCATSQSFTGANVLTFGAGSRLTVL.

This clone occurred a few times. This chain's CDR3 is CASSLSLTNGYTF. The CDR3 DNA follows: TGCGCCAGCAGCTTGTCTTTAACGAATGGCTACACCTTC. The genes are TRBV5-1 and TRBJ1-2, with unresolved D. Looked up from germline, CDR1 is SGHRS and CDR2 is YFSETQ. V lost 1 base and J 6 bases, leaving 10 bases between the germline ends. This CDR3 spans 13 amino acids.

V usage is TRBV5-1 and J usage is TRBJ1-1, with unresolved D. CDR1 SGHRS and CDR2 YFSETQ come from the germline V gene. This CDR3 spans 13 amino acids. V dropped 7 bases and J dropped 1 base, with 11 bases sitting between them. The CDR3 bases are TGCGCCAGCGCGTACAGTTCGAACACTGAAGCTTTCTTT. Its translation is CASAYSSNTEAFF.

A few counts support this clone. V usage is TRBV14 and J usage is TRBJ1-2, with D unresolved. The CDR3 is 12 residues long. The V gene lost 1 base and the J gene lost 4 bases, with 4 bases spanning the gap. From germline, CDR1 is SGHDN and CDR2 FVKESK. CDR3 coding DNA: TGTGCCAGCAGCCAAGCTCTCTATGGCTACACCTTC. This codes for CASSQALYGYTF. The full variable domain, rest sourced from reference TRBV14 and TRBJ1-2, is EAGVTQFPSHSVIEKGQTVTLRCDPISGHDNLYWYRRVMGKEIKFLLHFVKESKQDESGMPNNRFLAERTGGTYSTLKVQPAELEDSGVYFCASSQALYGYTFGSGTRLTVV.

CDR3 protein: CASSVEQGLISPLHF. The CDR3 DNA is TGTGCCAGCAGCGTAGAGCAGGGCCTTATTTCACCCCTCCACTTT. This rearrangement joins TRBV9 to TRBJ1-6; tentatively, D is TRBD1 (5 bases). Trimming removed 0 bases at V and 9 bases at J, with 13 bases between. Germline V lookup: CDR1 SGDLS, CDR2 YYNGEE. The CDR3 runs 15 residues.

V usage is TRBV18 and J usage is TRBJ2-3, with D possibly matching TRBD2 (6 bases). The germline V gene encodes CDR1 KGHSH and CDR2 LQKENI. The ends were cut back, 3 bases at V and 1 base at J, with 11 bases in the middle. The CDR3 is 15 residues long. CDR3 residues: CASSPSSDGTDTQYF. The DNA of the CDR3 is TGTGCCAGCTCACCCTCTAGCGACGGCACAGATACGCAGTATTTT.

The chain recombines TRBV3-1 (or the pseudogene TRBV3-2) with TRBJ1-4; D is possibly TRBD1 (5 bases). Trimming removed 4 bases at V and 5 bases at J, with 17 bases between. Germline assignment: CDR1 LGHDT and CDR2 YNNKEL (reference sequence). The CDR3 totals 16 residues. For the CDR3, the DNA is TGTGCCAGCAGCCCAGGGCCAGGACTTTCAAATGAAAAACTGTTTTTT. Protein sequence: CASSPGPGLSNEKLFF.

This clone was seen more than once but under ten times. The same CDR3 can be traced to other DNA sequences in this sample. The chain links TRBV2 to TRBJ1-6, with D tentatively TRBD1 (5 bases). Germline CDR1 SNHLY, CDR2 FYNNEI. This CDR3 region has 13 residues. V dropped 8 bases and J dropped 6 bases, with 11 bases sitting between them. The CDR3 region is CASSGQGNSPLHF. The CDR3 coding sequence is TGTGCCAGCTCGGGCCAGGGTAATTCACCCCTCCACTTT.

The chain employs TRBV5-1 and TRBJ1-1, with TRBD1 matching 7 bases. Trimming took 1 base from V and 6 from J; bases not matched to a gene: 6. CDR3 size: 14 residues. Germline assignment: CDR1 SGHRS and CDR2 YFSETQ. CDR3 coding DNA: TGCGCCAGCAGCTTGCAACAGGGGAAGGCTGAAGCTTTCTTT. The encoded protein is CASSLQQGKAEAFF.

In this sample, this clone turned up a few times. The rearrangement uses TRBV21-1 and TRBJ2-4; the table's D gene call, TRBD1, was not cross checked with the DNA. TRBV21-1 is a documented pseudogene. CDR3 length: 14 amino acids. DNA of the CDR3: TGTGCCAGCGGGCCAACACGAGCCAAAAACATTCAGTACTTC. Protein: CASGPTRAKNIQYF.

The chain combines TRBV2 with TRBJ2-3; 9 bases align to TRBD2. V gave up 7 bases and J gave up 1 base; unmatched junction bases: 0. This CDR3 has 13 residues. Germline CDR1 is SNHLY and CDR2 is FYNNEI. As DNA, the CDR3 is TGTGCCAGCATAGCGGGGGGCACAGATACGCAGTATTTT. The encoded protein is CASIAGGTDTQYF.

The chain links TRBV10-1 to TRBJ2-3, with 8 bases identical to TRBD1. Germline-derived CDR1 and CDR2 are WNHNN and SYGVQD (reference sequence). CDR3 length equals 13 residues. The J segment lost 5 bases and the V segment lost 2 bases, leaving 0 bases of the junction unmatched. The CDR3 DNA is TGCGCCAGCAGTGAGACAGGGGGAGATACGCAGTATTTT. Translation: CASSETGGDTQYF.

The V gene is TRBV6-5, the J gene TRBJ1-2; a weak D match, TRBD1 (5 bases). V dropped 5 bases and J dropped 8 bases, with 18 bases sitting between them. Germline-derived CDR1 and CDR2 are MNHEY and SVGAGI. CDR3 length: 14 amino acids. The CDR3: CASSLTVRVGGYTF. The CDR3 DNA follows: TGTGCCAGCAGTCTGACCGTCAGGGTGGGGGGCTACACCTTC.

The chain uses TRBV3-1 (or the pseudogene TRBV3-2) and TRBJ2-1; tentative D call: TRBD2 (5 bases). Trimming pared 1 base from V and 12 bases from J, leaving 13 bases between. Germline V gene data show CDR1 as LGHDT and CDR2 as YNNKEL (reference sequence). CDR3 length: 13 residues. The DNA for the CDR3 is TGTGCCAGCAGCCAAGGAGGTGGAGGTGGGCAGTTCTTC. Its protein is CASSQGGGGGQFF.

The chain couples TRBV24-1 to TRBJ1-3, with unresolved D. The germline V gene has CDR1 KGHDR and CDR2 SFDVKD. Trimming stripped 3 bases from V and 4 bases from J, with 6 bases between. The CDR3 is 13 amino acids. CDR3 amino acids: CATSDATGNTIYF. CDR3 DNA: TGTGCCACCAGTGATGCCACGGGAAACACCATATATTTT.

This chain links TRBV11-2 with TRBJ2-2; TRBD1 is a possible D gene (5 bases). The CDR3 consists of 17 residues. CDR1 is SGHAT and CDR2 is FQNNGV in the germline V gene. Trimming stripped 1 base from V and 1 base from J, with 13 bases between. The CDR3 coding sequence is TGTGCCAGCAGCTTAGGGCCCAGGGTCAAGAACACCGGGGAGCTGTTTTTT. Its protein is CASSLGPRVKNTGELFF.

V and J are TRBV7-2 and TRBJ2-6; 8 bases agree with TRBD1. Per the germline V gene, CDR1 is SGHTA and CDR2 is FQGNSA. The CDR3 contains 16 residues. The J segment lost 2 bases and the V segment lost 3 bases, leaving 3 bases of the junction unmatched. For the CDR3, the DNA is TGTGCCAGCAGCTTGCGACAGGGGCCTGGGGCCAACGTCCTGACTTTC. This gives the protein CASSLRQGPGANVLTF.

This chain uses TRBV7-3 with TRBJ1-1; D uncertain. The V gene's germline CDR1 is SGHTA and CDR2 FQGTGA. Trimming took off 2 bases at V and 3 bases at J, with 7 bases between the two ends. The CDR3 is 13 residues long. The CDR3 region is CASSLRRDTEAFF. The CDR3 region has the DNA TGTGCCAGCAGCTTACGGAGGGACACTGAAGCTTTCTTT.

This chain connects TRBV11-2 to TRBJ1-1; no reliable D call. Trimming left V 0 bases short and J 6 bases short, with 14 bases between. The CDR3 has 15 amino acids. From germline, CDR1 is SGHAT and CDR2 FQNNGV. CDR3 coding DNA: TGTGCCAGCAGCTTAGAAGTGAGGGCTTCGGCTGAAGCTTTCTTT. Translation: CASSLEVRASAEAFF.

The chain carries TRBV28 and TRBJ1-1; no clear D. The CDR3 consists of 10 residues. CDR1 is MDHEN, CDR2 SYDVKM, per germline. V lost 10 bases, J lost 3 bases, and 6 bases lay in between. CDR3 amino acids: CATSDTEAFF. The CDR3 bases are TGTGCCACATCCGACACTGAAGCTTTCTTT.

The genes are TRBV10-3 and TRBJ2-3; maybe TRBD2 (6 bases). CDR3 length: 15 amino acids. Per germline, CDR1 ENHRY and CDR2 SYGVKD. V lost 4 bases and J 3 bases, leaving 14 bases between the germline ends. In DNA form, the CDR3 reads TGTGCCATCAGTGGCTCGGTAGCGGCAACAGATACGCAGTATTTT. It translates to CAISGSVAATDTQYF.

This rearrangement joins TRBV5-1 to TRBJ1-1; D unclear. Germline values: CDR1 SGHRS, CDR2 YFSETQ. Between the trimmed V and J ends, which lost 4 bases and 5 bases, there was a span of 18 bases. This CDR3 is 15 amino acids long. The CDR3 protein is CASSPGDILRTEAFF. The CDR3 DNA is TGCGCCAGCAGCCCCGGCGACATCCTGAGGACTGAAGCTTTCTTT.

J is TRBJ2-1 and V is TRBV20-1; TRBD1 is a possible D gene (7 bases). The germline V gene encodes CDR1 DFQATT and CDR2 SNEGSKA (reference sequence). This CDR3 has 14 residues. Trimming stripped 6 bases from V and 4 bases from J, with 16 bases between. CDR3 coding DNA: TGCAGTGCCAGTGGAGGGGGCGAGTACAATGAGCAGTTCTTC. As protein: CSASGGGEYNEQFF.

As DNA, the CDR3 is TGTGCCAGCAGCTTACTCAGCCAGAACACTGAAGCTTTCTTT. This translates into CASSLLSQNTEAFF. V is TRBV9 and J is TRBJ1-1; no reliable D call. Between the trimmed V and J ends, which lost 4 bases and 1 base, there was a span of 11 bases. The CDR3 runs 14 residues. The germline CDR1 and CDR2 sequences are SGDLS and YYNGEE.

Points on this clone: Different DNA sequences within this sample yield the same CDR3. The chain carries TRBV7-2 and TRBJ2-3; 7 bases are shared with TRBD2. The CDR3 runs to 14 residues. J gave up 1 base and V 2 bases, and 0 bases lay outside the gene matches. CDR1 is SGHTA, CDR2 FQGNSA, per germline. CDR3 amino acids: CASSLSGGTDTQYF. The CDR3 DNA sequence: TGTGCCAGCAGCTTAAGCGGGGGCACAGATACGCAGTATTTT.

The chain employs TRBV25-1 and TRBJ1-4; D gene uncertain. Germline CDR1 MGHDK, CDR2 SYGVNS. The CDR3 has 14 amino acids. V lost 5 bases and J 8 bases, leaving 15 bases between the germline ends. The CDR3 protein is CASSMGALTEKLFF. The CDR3 DNA reads as TGTGCCAGCAGTATGGGAGCCCTTACCGAAAAACTGTTTTTT.

V is TRBV15 and J is TRBJ1-1; D remains ambiguous. CDR1 LNHNV and CDR2 YYDKDF come from the germline V gene (reference sequence). CDR3 length: 13 residues. The V gene lost 0 bases and the J gene lost 6 bases, with 8 bases spanning the gap. CDR3 protein: CATSRDNWAEAFF. CDR3 DNA: TGTGCCACCAGCAGAGACAATTGGGCTGAAGCTTTCTTT.

This clone was recorded a few times. CDR3 bases: TGTGCCAGCACCATAGCGGCAAGCTCCTACAATGAGCAGTTCTTC. Its translation: CASTIAASSYNEQFF. The chain recombines TRBV5-4 with TRBJ2-1; a possible D gene is TRBD2 (6 bases). The germline CDR1 and CDR2 sequences are SGHNT and YYREEE (reference sequence). There are 15 residues in the CDR3. The germline V and J ends were trimmed by 6 bases and 0 bases, with 13 bases remaining between them. The complete variable domain, with remaining parts taken from reference TRBV5-4 and TRBJ2-1, reads ETGVTQSPTHLIKTRGQQVTLRCSSQSGHNTVSWYQQALGQGPQFIFQYYREEENGRGNFPPRFSGLQFPNYSSELNVNALELDDSALYLCASTIAASSYNEQFFGPGTRLTVL.

The J gene is TRBJ1-6, the V gene TRBV19; D unresolved. V lost 8 bases to trimming and J lost 9 bases, with 11 bases between them. The CDR3 length is 12 residues. From germline, CDR1 is LNHDA and CDR2 SQIVND (reference sequence). Written as DNA, the CDR3 is TGTGCCAGTCAAGTGGAAAGTTCACCCCTCCACTTT. It specifies CASQVESSPLHF.